Presented here are 5 T cell receptor beta chains from one specimen sequenced in a study of blood T cell repertoires in COVID-19. TCRdb's table, derived via immunoSEQ multiplex PCR, lists solely in-frame clones and lacks some. Of 150,000 to 200,000 clones listed, 70% to 85% are singletons. Sequenced sample: peripheral blood. The receptors derive from a middle-aged woman with COVID-19, enrolled during active disease.

This clone was observed a single time. The chain uses TRBV7-9 and TRBJ2-1, with TRBD1 as a possible D gene (6 bases). CDR3 length equals 17 residues. Trimming removed 1 base at V and 2 bases at J, with 15 bases between. Germline CDR1 reads SEHNR; CDR2 reads FQNEAQ (reference sequence). CDR3 sequence: CASSLDWGQTTYNEQFF. In DNA form, the CDR3 reads TGTGCCAGCAGCTTAGATTGGGGGCAGACAACCTACAATGAGCAGTTCTTC. The full variable domain, in which reference TRBV7-9 and TRBJ2-1 provide the parts outside the CDR3, is DTGVSQNPRHKITKRGQNVTFRCDPISEHNRLYWYRQTLGQGPEFLTYFQNEAQLEKSRLLSDRFSAERPKGSFSTLEIQRTEQGDSAMYLCASSLDWGQTTYNEQFFGPGTRLTVL.

The chain combines TRBV28 with TRBJ1-2; D unresolved. V gave up 4 bases and J gave up 8 bases, with 17 bases separating them. CDR1 MDHEN and CDR2 SYDVKM come from the germline V gene. This CDR3 is 14 amino acids long. The CDR3: CASSSRPVVRGYTF. In nucleotides, the CDR3 is TGTGCCAGCAGTTCACGCCCAGTGGTGCGGGGCTACACCTTC.

The V and J genes are TRBV5-3 and TRBJ1-4, with unresolved D. TRBV5-3 is filed as an ORF, its function uncertain. The CDR3 has 15 amino acids. Between the trimmed V and J ends, which lost 1 base and 5 bases, there was a span of 12 bases. In DNA form, the CDR3 reads TGTGCCAGAAGCTTGATTCGGGAGCTCAATGAAAAACTGTTTTTT. Translated: CARSLIRELNEKLFF.

This sequence joins TRBV18 and TRBJ2-5, with TRBD2 matching 7 bases. Trimming at V came to 2 bases and at J to 3 bases, leaving 6 bases not matched to a gene. Germline CDR1 reads KGHSH; CDR2 reads LQKENI. The CDR3 has 15 amino acids. CDR3 DNA sequence: TGTGCCAGCTCACCAGTGGGAGGGGCGAAAGAGACCCAGTACTTC. Its translation: CASSPVGGAKETQYF.

Details on this clone: This sample includes further DNA sequences coding for the same CDR3. This chain's CDR3 is CASSSRGSWRRGTEAFF. The CDR3 DNA reads as TGTGCCAGCAGTAGTAGGGGTAGTTGGAGAAGAGGCACTGAAGCTTTCTTT. The J gene is TRBJ1-1, the V gene TRBV27; TRBD1 is a possible D gene (5 bases). Germline V gives CDR1 MNHEY, CDR2 SMNVEV (reference sequence). CDR3 length: 17 amino acids. V dropped 5 bases and J dropped 4 bases, with 23 bases sitting between them.